The sequence of this T cell receptor (beta chain) was determined in a study of Ad26.COV2.S vaccination and SARS-CoV-2 variants. The study, taken as a whole, reports: Reports say spike-specific CD8+ and CD4+ T cell responses covered substantial breadth after vaccination.

Germline loops: CDR1 ENHRY, CDR2 SYGVKD. V was shortened by 6 bases and J by 4 bases, with 9 bases between the two germline ends. CDR3 length: 12 residues. Data came from immunoSEQ multiplex PCR; TCRdb stores just in-frame clones and leaves some out. The sample has approximately 300,000 clones; around 83% are singletons. Documented treatment: 15 to 20 received Ad26.COV2.S at low or high dose, single or two shots; about 5 received placebo; per-sample allocation not given. The samples date from day 63 after the first vaccine or placebo injection. Concerning this clone itself: What it binds is not known.

The J gene is TRBJ1-2, the V gene TRBV10-3; D is uncertain. Specimen: peripheral blood, collected in a trial of Ad26.COV2.S vaccine versus placebo. The clonotype comes from a person aged 18-60 years who received the Ad26.COV2.S COVID-19 vaccine or a placebo. The CDR3 region has the DNA TGTGCCATCAGGGGTATAGGCTATGGCTACACCTTC. As protein: CAIRGIGYGYTF.